A single sample gave rise to the 19 T cell receptor beta chains below, sequenced in a study of shared clonotypes between healthy human individuals. Data came from immunoSEQ multiplex PCR; TCRdb stores just in-frame clones and leaves some out. The top ten clones hold over 35% of a sample with about 95,000 clones, roughly two thirds of them seen once. The sequenced sample consisted of memory CD8+ T cells sorted from blood. Subset defined: CD45RO+ cells pooled with CCR7-negative TemRA cells. The receptors shown here come from a man aged 25-40 years in good health.

The rearrangement joins TRBV27 to TRBJ2-7; D perhaps matches TRBD1 (6 bases). The V gene's germline CDR1 is MNHEY and CDR2 SMNVEV (reference sequence). CDR3 length: 14 amino acids. Trimming took off 5 bases at V and 5 bases at J, with 16 bases between the two ends. The CDR3 coding sequence is TGTGCCAGCAGTCTCCGCCCTACAGGGAACGAGCAGTACTTC. This translates into CASSLRPTGNEQYF.

This clone turned up a few times. The V call is TRBV14, the J call TRBJ2-3, with D maybe TRBD2 (6 bases). The CDR3 has 15 residues. V lost 4 bases and J lost 6, with 17 bases in between. The germline V gene encodes CDR1 SGHDN and CDR2 FVKESK. This chain's CDR3 is CASSPRTIGGDTQYF. The CDR3 DNA sequence: TGTGCCAGCAGCCCGAGGACTATCGGAGGTGATACGCAGTATTTT.

This sequence joins TRBV7-6 and TRBJ2-5; no firm D call. CDR3 length equals 13 residues. V was trimmed by 2 bases and J by 4 bases, leaving 8 bases between them. Germline CDR1 is SGHVS and CDR2 is FNYEAQ. CDR3 nucleotides: TGTGCCAGCAGCTTATTGGGCAGAGAGACCCAGTACTTC. The encoded protein is CASSLLGRETQYF. The full variable domain, in which reference TRBV7-6 and TRBJ2-5 provide the parts outside the CDR3, is GAGVSQSPRYKVTKRGQDVALRCDPISGHVSLYWYRQALGQGPEFLTYFNYEAQQDKSGLPNDRFSAERPEGSISTLTIQRTEQRDSAMYRCASSLLGRETQYFGPGTRLLVL.

The V gene is TRBV7-6, the J gene TRBJ1-2; possible D gene TRBD1, 6 bases. CDR1 is SGHVS and CDR2 is FNYEAQ in the germline V gene. Trimming took 1 base from V and 6 from J, leaving 15 bases between them. The CDR3 spans 15 residues. CDR3 region: CASSLGTRGSDGYTF. CDR3 nucleotides: TGTGCCAGCAGCTTAGGTACCAGGGGAAGCGATGGCTACACCTTC.

The rearrangement uses TRBV29-1 and TRBJ1-2; a weak D match, TRBD1 (6 bases). Germline loops: CDR1 SQVTM, CDR2 ANQGSEA. Trimming left V 6 bases short and J 5 bases short, with 13 bases between. This CDR3 has 12 amino acids. This CDR3 reads CSVDTRGYGYTF. In nucleotides, the CDR3 is TGCAGCGTAGATACCAGGGGTTATGGCTACACCTTC.

Notes on this clone: The same CDR3 is also encoded by other DNA sequences in this sample. The chain uses TRBV20-1 and TRBJ2-1; D remains unclear. Between the trimmed V and J ends, which lost 6 bases and 6 bases, there was a span of 9 bases. Germline V gene sequence: CDR1 DFQATT, CDR2 SNEGSKA (reference sequence). CDR3 length: 11 amino acids. CDR3 protein: CSATTSNEQFF. The CDR3 DNA sequence: TGCAGTGCCACAACCAGCAATGAGCAGTTCTTC.

The V gene is TRBV28, the J gene TRBJ2-1, with 11 bases identical to TRBD2. CDR3 size: 17 residues. From germline, CDR1 is MDHEN and CDR2 SYDVKM. Germline trimming cut 5 bases from V and 4 bases from J; bases unmatched to any gene: 10. Here the CDR3 reads CASSTVRTSGPYNEQFF. The CDR3 DNA reads TGTGCCAGCAGTACCGTTCGGACTAGCGGGCCGTACAATGAGCAGTTCTTC.

This clone appeared a few times. The chain carries TRBV25-1 and TRBJ2-3; D perhaps matches TRBD1 (5 bases). Per the germline V gene, CDR1 is MGHDK and CDR2 is SYGVNS. Trimming removed 1 base from V and 0 bases from J, with 11 bases in between. The CDR3 runs to 16 residues. The CDR3 loop reads CASSELVDTSTDTQYF. CDR3 DNA: TGTGCCAGCAGTGAATTGGTGGACACTAGCACAGATACGCAGTATTTT. The full variable domain, rest sourced from reference TRBV25-1 and TRBJ2-3, is EADIYQTPRYLVIGTGKKITLECSQTMGHDKMYWYQQDPGMELHLIHYSYGVNSTEKGDLSSESTVSRIRTEHFPLTLESARPSHTSQYLCASSELVDTSTDTQYFGPGTRLTVL.

Only one count was recorded for this clone. The J gene is TRBJ2-7, the V gene TRBV11-2, with D tentatively TRBD2 (6 bases). The V end was cut by 5 bases, the J end by 4 bases, with 18 bases between. CDR3 length equals 15 residues. Germline values: CDR1 SGHAT, CDR2 FQNNGV. This chain's CDR3 is CASSRWTGSWYEQYF. The CDR3 nucleotides are TGTGCCAGCAGCCGATGGACCGGGAGCTGGTACGAGCAGTACTTC.

The CDR3 DNA reads TGCGCCAGCAGCCAAGATCTAGGGGTTAACTATGGCTACACCTTC. Its protein is CASSQDLGVNYGYTF. This chain links TRBV4-3 with TRBJ1-2, with TRBD1 as a possible D gene (5 bases). Germline V gene data show CDR1 as LGHNA and CDR2 as YSLEER. V was clipped by 0 bases and J by 1 base, with 9 bases between them. The CDR3 has 15 amino acids.

This clone showed up just once. The chain links TRBV28 to TRBJ2-1; 10 bases map to TRBD2. From germline, CDR1 is MDHEN and CDR2 SYDVKM. The junction had 12 bases not matched to a gene; V was cut back by 1 base and J by 9 bases. The CDR3 has 17 amino acids. The CDR3 DNA sequence: TGTGCCAGCAGTTTATCGGGGGCTAGCGGGAGCGCGGTTGAGCAGTTCTTC. Translated, it gives CASSLSGASGSAVEQFF. Complete variable domain (other parts from reference TRBV28 and TRBJ2-1): DVKVTQSSRYLVKRTGEKVFLECVQDMDHENMFWYRQDPGLGLRLIYFSYDVKMKEKGDIPEGYSVSREKKERFSLILESASTNQTSMYLCASSLSGASGSAVEQFFGPGTRLTVL.

The CDR3 sequence is CASRPMTGGSAKNIQYF. The CDR3, as DNA: TGTGCCAGCAGGCCGATGACGGGCGGGTCGGCCAAAAACATTCAGTACTTC. The chain carries TRBV11-2 and TRBJ2-4; tentative D call: TRBD2 (5 bases). Per germline, CDR1 SGHAT and CDR2 FQNNGV. Trimming left V 6 bases short and J 1 base short, with 19 bases between. The CDR3 covers 17 residues.

This clone has more than one count but fewer than ten. The rearrangement links TRBV13 to TRBJ2-4; D is uncertain. V was shortened by 4 bases and J by 5 bases, with 15 bases between the two germline ends. CDR3 length: 15 amino acids. Germline-derived CDR1 and CDR2 are PRHDT and FYEKMQ (reference sequence). CDR3 region: CASSSRVTAQNIQYF. The CDR3 region has the DNA TGTGCCAGCAGCTCCCGAGTCACTGCCCAAAACATTCAGTACTTC.

The rearrangement uses TRBV15 and TRBJ2-1; D may be TRBD1 or TRBD2 (5 bases each). The V gene's germline CDR1 is LNHNV and CDR2 YYDKDF (reference sequence). Trimming pared 0 bases from V and 3 bases from J, leaving 21 bases between. The CDR3 has 19 residues. CDR3 DNA: TGTGCCACCAGCAGAGATGGGACCCACCGATTGCGCTACTACAATGAGCAGTTCTTC. Protein: CATSRDGTHRLRYYNEQFF.

The chain employs TRBV5-1 and TRBJ1-2; a possible D gene is TRBD1 (6 bases). Trimming took 4 bases from V and 8 from J, leaving 15 bases between them. The CDR3 has 13 amino acids. Per the germline V gene, CDR1 is SGHRS and CDR2 is YFSETQ. The CDR3 is CASSTGQFAGYTF. CDR3 nucleotide sequence: TGCGCCAGCAGCACTGGACAGTTCGCCGGCTACACCTTC.

The sample holds a few counts of this clone. The rearrangement joins TRBV6-1 to TRBJ2-1; 7 positions match TRBD2. With 4 bases clipped from V and 2 bases from J, the junction kept 5 bases outside the gene matches. The CDR3 consists of 15 residues. CDR1 and CDR2 from the germline V gene are MNHNS and SASEGT. In DNA, the CDR3 is TGTGCCAGCAGTGCAGGACTAGAAGCCTACAATGAGCAGTTCTTC. Its translation: CASSAGLEAYNEQFF.

The gene calls are TRBV4-1 and TRBJ2-7; D not resolved. V was shortened by 1 base and J by 2 bases, with 12 bases between the two germline ends. Germline CDR1 is MGHRA and CDR2 is YSYEKL. The CDR3 spans 15 residues. DNA of the CDR3: TGCGCCAGCAGCCAAGGGTCCAACAGTGCCTACGAGCAGTACTTC. This translates into CASSQGSNSAYEQYF.

The chain joins TRBV14 to TRBJ2-1, with 8 bases lining up with TRBD2. The CDR3 sequence is 15 residues long. CDR1 and CDR2 from the germline V gene are SGHDN and FVKESK. Trimming removed 5 bases from V and 9 bases from J; junction bases left unmatched: 12. CDR3: CASSNRLAKTAEQFF. The CDR3 bases are TGTGCCAGCAGCAACCGACTAGCGAAGACTGCTGAGCAGTTCTTC.

The V call is TRBV4-1, the J call TRBJ2-6; no clear D. V gave up 3 bases and J gave up 1 base, with 16 bases separating them. From germline, CDR1 is MGHRA and CDR2 YSYEKL. The CDR3 is made up of 18 amino acids. The CDR3 spells CASSHPGRTLSGANVLTF. The CDR3 DNA reads as TGCGCCAGCAGCCACCCGGGTCGCACGCTATCTGGGGCCAACGTCCTGACTTTC.